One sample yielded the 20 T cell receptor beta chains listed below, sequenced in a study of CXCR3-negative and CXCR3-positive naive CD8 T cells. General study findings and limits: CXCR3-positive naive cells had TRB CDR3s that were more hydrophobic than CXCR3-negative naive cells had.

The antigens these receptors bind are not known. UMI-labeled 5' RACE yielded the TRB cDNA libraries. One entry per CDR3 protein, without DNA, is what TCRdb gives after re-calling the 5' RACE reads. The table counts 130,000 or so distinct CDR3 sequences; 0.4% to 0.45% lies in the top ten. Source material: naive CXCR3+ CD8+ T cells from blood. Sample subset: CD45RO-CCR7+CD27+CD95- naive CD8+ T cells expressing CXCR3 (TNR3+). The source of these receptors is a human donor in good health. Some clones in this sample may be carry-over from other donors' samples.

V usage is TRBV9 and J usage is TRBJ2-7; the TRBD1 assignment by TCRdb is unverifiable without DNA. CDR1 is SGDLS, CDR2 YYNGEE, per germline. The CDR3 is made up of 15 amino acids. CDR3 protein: CASSPRGPRAYEQYF. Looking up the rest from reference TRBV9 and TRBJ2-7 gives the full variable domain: DSGVTQTPKHLITATGQRVTLRCSPRSGDLSVYWYQQSLDQGLQFLIQYYNGEERAKGNILERFSAQQFPDLHSELNLSSLELGDSALYFCASSPRGPRAYEQYFGPGTRLTVT.

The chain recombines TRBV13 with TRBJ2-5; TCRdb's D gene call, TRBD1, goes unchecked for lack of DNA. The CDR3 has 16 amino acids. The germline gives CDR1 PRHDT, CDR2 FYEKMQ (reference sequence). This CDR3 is CASAPEMGSSWETQYF.

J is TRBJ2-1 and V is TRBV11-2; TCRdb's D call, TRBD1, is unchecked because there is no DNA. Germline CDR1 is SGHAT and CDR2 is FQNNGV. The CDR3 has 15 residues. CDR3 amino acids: CASSSVDRGINEQFF. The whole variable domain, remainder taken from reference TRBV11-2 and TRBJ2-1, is EAGVAQSPRYKIIEKRQSVAFWCNPISGHATLYWYQQILGQGPKLLIQFQNNGVVDDSQLPKDRFSAERLKGVDSTLKIQPAKLEDSAVYLCASSSVDRGINEQFFGPGTRLTVL.

The CDR3 loop is CASSMIGTGTDTQYF. The chain is built from TRBV19 and TRBJ2-3; as DNA is missing, the TRBD1 call by TCRdb cannot be tested. CDR3 length equals 15 residues. CDR1 LNHDA and CDR2 SQIVND come from the germline V gene (reference sequence). Full variable domain (outside the CDR3, taken from reference TRBV19 and TRBJ2-3): DGGITQSPKYLFRKEGQNVTLSCEQNLNHDAMYWYRQDPGQGLRLIYYSQIVNDFQKGDIAEGYSVSREKKESFPLTVTSAQKNPTAFYLCASSMIGTGTDTQYFGPGTRLTVL.

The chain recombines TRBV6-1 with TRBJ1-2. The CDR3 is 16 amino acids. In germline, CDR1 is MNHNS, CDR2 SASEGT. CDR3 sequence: CASSEEGRGRGYGYTF.

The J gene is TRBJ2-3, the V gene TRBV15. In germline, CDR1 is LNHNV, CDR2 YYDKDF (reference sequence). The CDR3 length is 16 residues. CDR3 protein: CATSRAYESSTDTQYF.

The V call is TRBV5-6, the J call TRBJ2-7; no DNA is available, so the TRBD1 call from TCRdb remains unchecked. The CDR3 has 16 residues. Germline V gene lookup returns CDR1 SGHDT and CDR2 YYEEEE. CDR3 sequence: CASSLATGRSPYEQYF.

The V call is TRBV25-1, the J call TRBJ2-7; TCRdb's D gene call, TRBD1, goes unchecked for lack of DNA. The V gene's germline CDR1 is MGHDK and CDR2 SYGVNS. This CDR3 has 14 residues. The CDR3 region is CASSEYGAGDQQYF.

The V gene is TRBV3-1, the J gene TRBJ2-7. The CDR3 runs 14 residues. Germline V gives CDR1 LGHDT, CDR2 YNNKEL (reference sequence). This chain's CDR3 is CASSQDWADYQQYF.

CDR3 region: CSALTRESGNTIYF. The chain combines TRBV20-1 with TRBJ1-3. Looked up from germline, CDR1 is DFQATT and CDR2 is SNEGSKA (reference sequence). This CDR3 has 14 amino acids.

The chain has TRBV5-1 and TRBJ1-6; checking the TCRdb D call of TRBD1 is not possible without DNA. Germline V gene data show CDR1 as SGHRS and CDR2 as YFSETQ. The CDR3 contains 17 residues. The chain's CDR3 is CASSLEPLSSYNSPLHF.

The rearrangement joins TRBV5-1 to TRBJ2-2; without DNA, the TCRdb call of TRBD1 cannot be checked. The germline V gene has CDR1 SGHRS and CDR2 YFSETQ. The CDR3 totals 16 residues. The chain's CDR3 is CASSHPPGVNTGELFF.

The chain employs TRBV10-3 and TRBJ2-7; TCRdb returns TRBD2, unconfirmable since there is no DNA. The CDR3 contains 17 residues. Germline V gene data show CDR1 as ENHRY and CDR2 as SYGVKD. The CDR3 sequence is CAISDPGLAGESYEQYF.

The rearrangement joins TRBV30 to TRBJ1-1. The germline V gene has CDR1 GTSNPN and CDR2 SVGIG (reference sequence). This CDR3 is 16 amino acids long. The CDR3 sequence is CAWSPPGQRKNTEAFF.

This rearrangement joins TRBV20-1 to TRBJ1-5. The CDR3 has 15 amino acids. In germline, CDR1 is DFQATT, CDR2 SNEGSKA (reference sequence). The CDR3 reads CSARLQVPSNQPQHF.

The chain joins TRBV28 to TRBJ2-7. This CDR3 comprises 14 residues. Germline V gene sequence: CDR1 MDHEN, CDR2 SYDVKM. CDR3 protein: CASSFGHSSYEQYF.

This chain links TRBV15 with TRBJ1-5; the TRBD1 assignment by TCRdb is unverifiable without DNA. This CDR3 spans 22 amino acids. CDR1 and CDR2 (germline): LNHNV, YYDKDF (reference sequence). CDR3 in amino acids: CATSRDKGGEGDTYYSNQPQHF.

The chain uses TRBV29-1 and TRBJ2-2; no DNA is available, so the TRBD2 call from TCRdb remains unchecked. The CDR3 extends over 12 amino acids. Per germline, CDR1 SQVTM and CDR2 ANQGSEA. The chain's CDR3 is CSVEGGSGSLFF.

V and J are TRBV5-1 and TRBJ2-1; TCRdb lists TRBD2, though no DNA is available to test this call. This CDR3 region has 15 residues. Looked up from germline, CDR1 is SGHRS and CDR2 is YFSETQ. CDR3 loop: CASSPILPAGVEQFF.

The CDR3 is CASSQDGTLGSTEAFF. The chain has TRBV4-3 and TRBJ1-1. This CDR3 region has 16 residues. CDR1 is LGHNA and CDR2 is YSLEER in the germline V gene.